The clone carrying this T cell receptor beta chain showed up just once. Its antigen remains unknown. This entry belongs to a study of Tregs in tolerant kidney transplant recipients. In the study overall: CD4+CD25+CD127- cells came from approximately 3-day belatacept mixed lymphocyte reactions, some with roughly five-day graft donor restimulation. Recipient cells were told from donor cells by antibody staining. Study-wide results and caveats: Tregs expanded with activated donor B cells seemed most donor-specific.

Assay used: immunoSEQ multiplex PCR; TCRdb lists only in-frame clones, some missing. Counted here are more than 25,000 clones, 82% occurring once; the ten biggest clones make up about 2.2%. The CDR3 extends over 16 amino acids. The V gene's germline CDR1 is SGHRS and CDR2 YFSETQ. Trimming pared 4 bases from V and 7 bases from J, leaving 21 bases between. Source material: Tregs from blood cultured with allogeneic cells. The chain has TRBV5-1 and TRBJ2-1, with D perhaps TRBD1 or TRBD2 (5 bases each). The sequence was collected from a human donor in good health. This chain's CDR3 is CASSPATLGARNEQFF. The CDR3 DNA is TGCGCCAGCAGCCCCGCTACACTAGGGGCTCGAAATGAGCAGTTCTTC. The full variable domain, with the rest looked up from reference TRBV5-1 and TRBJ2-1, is KAGVTQTPRYLIKTRGQQVTLSCSPISGHRSVSWYQQTPGQGLQFLFEYFSETQRNKGNFPGRFSGRQFSNSRSEMNVSTLELGDSALYLCASSPATLGARNEQFFGPGTRLTVL.